The 28 T cell receptor beta chains given below trace back to one sample, sequenced in a study of OX40 agonist ivuxolimab in advanced cancers. Assay used: immunoSEQ multiplex PCR; TCRdb lists only in-frame clones, some missing. The table records about 77,000 clones, 90% to 95% of them present only once. Specimen: CD4+ or CD8+ T cells sorted from blood, collected in a trial of the OX40 agonist ivuxolimab. These receptors all stem from an adult with an advanced solid tumor such as melanoma, head and neck, liver or kidney cancer.

The chain employs TRBV9 and TRBJ1-3, with D unclear. In germline, CDR1 is SGDLS, CDR2 YYNGEE. The V and J ends lost 3 bases and 0 bases respectively, with 10 bases between them. The CDR3 consists of 15 residues. The CDR3 spells CASSDQVYSGNTIYF. The CDR3 region has the DNA TGTGCCAGCAGCGACCAGGTATACTCTGGAAACACCATATATTTT.

V gene TRBV9 combines with J gene TRBJ1-6, with a tentative D call TRBD1 (5 bases). CDR3 length: 12 residues. V lost 4 bases and J lost 12, with 11 bases in between. Per germline, CDR1 SGDLS and CDR2 YYNGEE. For the CDR3, the DNA is TGTGCCAGCAGCCCCCAGGGAGGACCCCTCCACTTT. Translating gives CASSPQGGPLHF.

The V and J genes are TRBV11-2 and TRBJ1-5; D is undetermined. CDR3 length: 13 amino acids. In germline, CDR1 is SGHAT, CDR2 FQNNGV. V was shortened by 6 bases and J by 1 base, with 7 bases between the two germline ends. Here the CDR3 reads CASSLDSNQPQHF. The CDR3 DNA is TGTGCCAGCAGTTTGGACAGCAATCAGCCCCAGCATTTT.

The chain uses TRBV25-1 and TRBJ1-4; tentative D call: TRBD1 (5 bases). Trimming removed 10 bases at V and 2 bases at J, with 17 bases between. The germline V gene encodes CDR1 MGHDK and CDR2 SYGVNS. The CDR3 is made up of 15 amino acids. In DNA, the CDR3 is TGTGCCACCTGGTTGAGACAGAAGACTAATGAAAAACTGTTTTTT. It is translated as CATWLRQKTNEKLFF.

This rearrangement joins TRBV19 to TRBJ1-1, with D possibly TRBD1 on 6 matching bases. With 3 bases removed from V and 0 bases from J, the gap between germline ends came to 8 bases. Per germline, CDR1 LNHDA and CDR2 SQIVND (reference sequence). This CDR3 region has 14 residues. CDR3: CASSIQGLNTEAFF. CDR3 DNA: TGTGCCAGTAGTATCCAGGGGCTGAACACTGAAGCTTTCTTT.

CDR3 sequence: CASSFDSTTNEKLFF. CDR3 nucleotides: TGTGCCAGCAGCTTCGACAGTACAACTAATGAAAAACTGTTTTTT. The rearrangement links TRBV7-9 to TRBJ1-4, with D possibly matching TRBD1 (5 bases). Germline V gene data show CDR1 as SEHNR and CDR2 as FQNEAQ (reference sequence). The CDR3 consists of 15 residues. Between the trimmed V and J ends, which lost 3 bases and 0 bases, there was a span of 8 bases.

The genes are TRBV7-2 and TRBJ2-3, with D unclear. The V gene's germline CDR1 is SGHTA and CDR2 FQGNSA. Trimming took off 1 base at V and 0 bases at J, with 14 bases between the two ends. The CDR3 length is 17 residues. The CDR3 DNA is TGTGCCAGCAGCTTAGTTTCGGCGATCCTGAGCACAGATACGCAGTATTTT. Protein: CASSLVSAILSTDTQYF. The full variable domain, rest sourced from reference TRBV7-2 and TRBJ2-3, is GAGVSQSPSNKVTEKGKDVELRCDPISGHTALYWYRQSLGQGLEFLIYFQGNSAPDKSGLPSDRFSAERTGGSVSTLTIQRTQQEDSAVYLCASSLVSAILSTDTQYFGPGTRLTVL.

The chain recombines TRBV27 with TRBJ1-1; the D gene is possibly TRBD1 (6 bases). This CDR3 has 13 amino acids. Germline values: CDR1 MNHEY, CDR2 SMNVEV (reference sequence). With 2 bases removed from V and 8 bases from J, the gap between germline ends came to 12 bases. CDR3 sequence: CASSLLGGTEAFF. The CDR3 nucleotides read TGTGCCAGCAGTTTACTAGGGGGGACGGAAGCTTTCTTT.

The chain combines TRBV19 with TRBJ1-5; possible D gene TRBD1, 6 bases. The germline V and J ends were trimmed by 0 bases and 11 bases, with 17 bases remaining between them. CDR1 LNHDA and CDR2 SQIVND come from the germline V gene (reference sequence). CDR3 size: 15 residues. The CDR3 DNA reads as TGTGCCAGTAGTATAGATGCACAGAGGGGGGCGGCCCAGCATTTT. As protein: CASSIDAQRGAAQHF.

This clone has only one observation. CDR3 sequence reads: CASSEFGANTIYF. As DNA, the CDR3 is TGTGCCAGCAGTGAATTTGGTGCAAACACCATATATTTT. The J gene is TRBJ1-3, the V gene TRBV25-1, with unresolved D. With 1 base removed from V and 6 bases from J, the gap between germline ends came to 7 bases. This CDR3 region has 13 residues. The germline CDR1 and CDR2 sequences are MGHDK and SYGVNS.

This chain links TRBV9 with TRBJ1-1, with D maybe TRBD1 (5 bases). This CDR3 comprises 15 residues. V gave up 6 bases and J gave up 3 bases, with 18 bases separating them. Germline assignment: CDR1 SGDLS and CDR2 YYNGEE. The DNA of the CDR3 is TGTGCCAGCAAAACTGGAACCGGGACGGACACTGAAGCTTTCTTT. It yields the protein CASKTGTGTDTEAFF.

The chain carries TRBV30 and TRBJ2-3, with 8 nucleotides matching TRBD2. The CDR3 length is 14 residues. Germline CDR1 and CDR2: GTSNPN and SVGIG (reference sequence). Germline trimming cut 2 bases from V and 6 bases from J; bases unmatched to any gene: 7. This CDR3 reads CAWSPGLGDDTQYF. DNA for the CDR3: TGTGCCTGGAGTCCGGGACTAGGGGATGATACGCAGTATTTT.

This clone was detected only once. The chain is built from TRBV5-1 and TRBJ2-2, with D perhaps matching TRBD2 (5 bases). CDR3 length: 16 amino acids. V was pared by 3 bases and J by 4 bases, with 16 bases between. Germline values: CDR1 SGHRS, CDR2 YFSETQ. The chain's CDR3 is CASSWSGKSGTGELFF. CDR3 coding DNA: TGCGCCAGCAGCTGGTCCGGGAAGAGTGGCACCGGGGAGCTGTTTTTT.

The chain recombines TRBV28 with TRBJ1-2, with D possibly TRBD1 on 5 matching bases. Germline CDR1 reads MDHEN; CDR2 reads SYDVKM. V shed 5 bases and J shed 5 bases, with 15 bases lying between them. The CDR3 contains 14 residues. CDR3 DNA: TGTGCCAGCAGTCTCGGGGGGGGAGGGTATGGCTACACCTTC. Translating gives CASSLGGGGYGYTF.

This clone appeared a single time. V usage is TRBV9 and J usage is TRBJ2-5; the D gene is possibly TRBD2 (5 bases). CDR3 length equals 13 residues. Trimming pared 3 bases from V and 5 bases from J, leaving 11 bases between. CDR1 is SGDLS and CDR2 is YYNGEE in the germline V gene. CDR3 sequence (DNA): TGTGCCAGCAGCGAGAGGGTCTGGGAGACCCAGTACTTC. Translating it yields CASSERVWETQYF. Combining the CDR3 with reference TRBV9 and TRBJ2-5 gives the whole variable domain DSGVTQTPKHLITATGQRVTLRCSPRSGDLSVYWYQQSLDQGLQFLIQYYNGEERAKGNILERFSAQQFPDLHSELNLSSLELGDSALYFCASSERVWETQYFGPGTRLLVL.

The genes are TRBV10-3 and TRBJ2-7; 11 nucleotides agree with TRBD1. Germline loops: CDR1 ENHRY, CDR2 SYGVKD. This CDR3 comprises 16 residues. Losses at the gene ends were 4 bases for V and 4 bases for J; bases not matched to a gene: 9. The CDR3 region is CAISGPGTGGPYEQYF. The DNA for the CDR3 is TGTGCCATCAGTGGGCCGGGGACAGGGGGACCTTACGAGCAGTACTTC.

The rearrangement links TRBV9 to TRBJ2-3; TRBD2 is a possible D gene (7 bases). The CDR3 is 15 residues long. Germline V gene sequence: CDR1 SGDLS, CDR2 YYNGEE. V was clipped by 6 bases and J by 2 bases, with 16 bases between them. As DNA, the CDR3 is TGTGCCAGCAACAGTGCGGGGGCATACACAGATACGCAGTATTTT. As protein: CASNSAGAYTDTQYF. The variable domain in full, completed from reference TRBV9 and TRBJ2-3, reads DSGVTQTPKHLITATGQRVTLRCSPRSGDLSVYWYQQSLDQGLQFLIQYYNGEERAKGNILERFSAQQFPDLHSELNLSSLELGDSALYFCASNSAGAYTDTQYFGPGTRLTVL.

This clone was counted a single time. The chain links TRBV6-1 to TRBJ2-7; no reliable D call. CDR1 is MNHNS, CDR2 SASEGT, per germline. The CDR3 has 14 residues. V gave up 3 bases and J gave up 2 bases, with 11 bases separating them. This chain's CDR3 is CASSDLAVTYEQYF. The CDR3 nucleotides are TGTGCCAGCAGTGATCTGGCTGTAACCTACGAGCAGTACTTC.

The chain joins TRBV4-3 to TRBJ2-7; D may be TRBD2 (5 bases). Germline CDR1 and CDR2: LGHNA and YSLEER. The germline V and J ends were trimmed by 1 base and 5 bases, with 12 bases remaining between them. This CDR3 is built from 14 residues. The CDR3 nucleotides read TGCGCCAGCAGCCAAGGAGGGATATCGGACGAGCAGTACTTC. Its protein is CASSQGGISDEQYF.

The rearrangement links TRBV18 to TRBJ2-2; TRBD2 might be the D (5 bases). Trimming left V 0 bases short and J 7 bases short, with 12 bases between. The germline CDR1 and CDR2 sequences are KGHSH and LQKENI. The CDR3 spans 15 residues. DNA of the CDR3: TGTGCCAGCTCACCACCTGACGGGGAATACGGGGAGCTGTTTTTT. Translating it yields CASSPPDGEYGELFF. The whole variable domain, remainder taken from reference TRBV18 and TRBJ2-2, is NAGVMQNPRHLVRRRGQEARLRCSPMKGHSHVYWYRQLPEEGLKFMVYLQKENIIDESGMPKERFSAEFPKEGPSILRIQQVVRGDSAAYFCASSPPDGEYGELFFGEGSRLTVL.

V is TRBV18 and J is TRBJ2-7, with D unclear. The germline gives CDR1 KGHSH, CDR2 LQKENI. V lost 3 bases and J lost 5, with 8 bases in between. The CDR3 has 12 residues. In nucleotides, the CDR3 is TGTGCCAGCTCACCCACGGAGAACGAGCAGTACTTC. Protein: CASSPTENEQYF.

The rearrangement joins TRBV5-4 to TRBJ2-1; no firm D call. The germline V and J ends were trimmed by 0 bases and 5 bases, with 6 bases remaining between them. The CDR3 totals 13 residues. From germline, CDR1 is SGHNT and CDR2 YYREEE (reference sequence). The CDR3 reads CASSLDRNNEQFF. CDR3 nucleotides: TGTGCCAGCAGCTTGGACAGAAACAATGAGCAGTTCTTC.

This clone was counted only a few times. The junction and the germline gene differ at one end; a read error may be behind it. The gene calls are TRBV15 and TRBJ1-6, with TRBD1 as a possible D gene (5 bases). Germline V lookup: CDR1 LNHNV, CDR2 YYDKDF (reference sequence). The CDR3 runs to 17 residues. Written as DNA, the CDR3 is TGTGCCACCAGCCGAGACCTAAGGGCAGGGCTATATTCACCCCTCCACTTT. Translated: CATSRDLRAGLYSPLHF.

The gene calls are TRBV30 and TRBJ2-7, with D unresolved. There are 11 residues in the CDR3. From germline, CDR1 is GTSNPN and CDR2 SVGIG (reference sequence). The germline V and J ends were trimmed by 0 bases and 6 bases, with 6 bases remaining between them. CDR3 region: CAWSVRREQYF. Here the CDR3 DNA reads TGTGCCTGGAGTGTACGACGCGAGCAGTACTTC.

The rearrangement links TRBV7-2 to TRBJ1-5; the D is unclear. Per germline, CDR1 SGHTA and CDR2 FQGNSA. V was cut by 5 bases and J by 7 bases, with 9 bases left in between. The CDR3 spans 12 residues. This CDR3 is CASSPGGQPQHF. CDR3 sequence (DNA): TGTGCCAGCAGCCCGGGCGGGCAGCCCCAGCATTTT.

This chain connects TRBV27 to TRBJ2-7; 12 bases align to TRBD2. The CDR3 spans 13 residues. Germline lookup yields CDR1 MNHEY and CDR2 SMNVEV (reference sequence). Trimming at V came to 6 bases and at J to 3 bases, leaving 0 bases not matched to a gene. CDR3 in DNA: TGTGCCAGCAGGACTAGCGGGAGCTACGAGCAGTACTTC. It yields the protein CASRTSGSYEQYF.

V is TRBV6-5 and J is TRBJ1-1; no firm D call. V lost 2 bases and J lost 0, with 7 bases in between. The CDR3 covers 14 residues. In germline, CDR1 is MNHEY, CDR2 SVGAGI. The DNA of the CDR3 is TGTGCCAGCAGTTACGCGGGCCTGAACACTGAAGCTTTCTTT. Translated: CASSYAGLNTEAFF.

Only one count was recorded for this clone. The chain uses TRBV6-6 and TRBJ1-5, with unresolved D. CDR1 and CDR2 (germline): MNHNY, SVGAGI (reference sequence). Trimming removed 4 bases at V and 7 bases at J, with 11 bases between. The CDR3 is made up of 13 amino acids. The CDR3 region has the DNA TGTGCCAGCAGTTCAGTGGTACGACAGCCCCAGCATTTT. It yields the protein CASSSVVRQPQHF.